This T cell receptor (beta chain) came from a study of cytomegalovirus exposure and HLA in healthy donors. Study conclusions and caveats: In a later analysis, V- and J-gene trimming of beta chains associated with a DCLRE1C missense variant, replicated independently.

Note on this clone: The target antigen is unknown.

Looked up from germline, CDR1 is SNHLY and CDR2 is FYNNEI. Trimming took 9 bases from V and 6 from J; bases not matched to a gene: 14. This CDR3 spans 15 amino acids. PCR used 60 Vbeta primers and 13 Jbeta primers. Clones were read by immunoSEQ multiplex PCR, and TCRdb kept only the in-frame ones, dropping some. The sample records 120,000 or so clones, about 80% being singletons. Sequenced sample: PBMCs. This sequence was found in a man aged 30 to 39 in good health and CMV-seropositive. This rearrangement joins TRBV2 to TRBJ1-2; 9 bases match TRBD1. The CDR3 region has the DNA TGTGCCAGATATATTGAGGGACAGGGAGGGAATGGCTACACCTTC. Its protein is CARYIEGQGGNGYTF.